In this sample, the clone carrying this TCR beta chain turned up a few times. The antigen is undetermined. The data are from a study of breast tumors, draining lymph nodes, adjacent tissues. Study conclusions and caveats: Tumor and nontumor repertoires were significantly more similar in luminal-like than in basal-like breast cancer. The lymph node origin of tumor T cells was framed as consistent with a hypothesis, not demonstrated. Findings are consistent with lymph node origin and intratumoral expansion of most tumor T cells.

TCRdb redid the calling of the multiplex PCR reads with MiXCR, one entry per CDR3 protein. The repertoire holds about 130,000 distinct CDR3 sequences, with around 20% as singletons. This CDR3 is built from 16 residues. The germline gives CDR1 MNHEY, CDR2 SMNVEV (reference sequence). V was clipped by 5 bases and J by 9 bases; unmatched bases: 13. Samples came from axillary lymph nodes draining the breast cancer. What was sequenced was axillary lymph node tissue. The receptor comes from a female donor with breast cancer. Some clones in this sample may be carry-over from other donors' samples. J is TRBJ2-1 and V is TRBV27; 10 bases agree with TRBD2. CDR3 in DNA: TGTGCCAGCAGTCCTTGTCTAGCGGGAGAGGGTTGTGAGCAGTTCTTC. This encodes CASSPCLAGEGCEQFF.